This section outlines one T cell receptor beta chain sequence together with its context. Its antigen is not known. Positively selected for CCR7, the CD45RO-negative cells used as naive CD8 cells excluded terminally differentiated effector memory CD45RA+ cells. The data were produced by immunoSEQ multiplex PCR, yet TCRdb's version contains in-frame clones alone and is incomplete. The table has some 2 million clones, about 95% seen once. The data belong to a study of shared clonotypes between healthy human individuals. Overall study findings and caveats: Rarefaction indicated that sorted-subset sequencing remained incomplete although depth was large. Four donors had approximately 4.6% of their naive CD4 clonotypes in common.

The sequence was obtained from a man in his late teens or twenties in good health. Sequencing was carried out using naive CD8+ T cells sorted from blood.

The CDR3, as DNA: TGTGCCAGCAGCTTACTAGCGGGAGGGCCCCATGAGCAGTTCTTC. Protein sequence: CASSLLAGGPHEQFF. V is TRBV7-6 and J is TRBJ2-1, with TRBD2 matching over 12 bases. CDR1 and CDR2 (germline): SGHVS, FNYEAQ. This CDR3 has 15 amino acids. The V segment lost 2 bases and the J segment 8 bases; nucleotides outside the gene matches: 4. Together with reference TRBV7-6 and TRBJ2-1, the CDR3 gives the full variable domain: GAGVSQSPRYKVTKRGQDVALRCDPISGHVSLYWYRQALGQGPEFLTYFNYEAQQDKSGLPNDRFSAERPEGSISTLTIQRTEQRDSAMYRCASSLLAGGPHEQFFGPGTRLTVL.